The 25 T cell receptor beta chains below come from one sample, sequenced in a study of cytomegalovirus exposure and HLA in healthy donors. PCR used 60 Vbeta primers and 13 Jbeta primers. Generated by immunoSEQ multiplex PCR, the TCRdb table keeps only in-frame clones and is missing some. The table includes 90,000 to 150,000 clones, about 80% detected once. Sequencing was performed on PBMCs. Every receptor here comes from a female donor in good health and CMV-seronegative.

V and J are TRBV4-2 and TRBJ1-2; 7 nucleotides line up with TRBD1. This CDR3 has 13 amino acids. Unmatched junction bases numbered 5, after V lost 2 bases and J lost 8 bases. Germline CDR1 and CDR2: LGHNA and YNFKEQ. The CDR3 loop is CASSQSTGSGYTF. The CDR3 DNA reads TGTGCCAGCAGCCAATCGACAGGGAGCGGCTACACCTTC.

V and J are TRBV7-8 and TRBJ2-3; possibly TRBD2 for D (7 bases). CDR3 length equals 17 residues. CDR1 and CDR2 (germline): SGHVS, FQNEAQ. The V end was cut by 0 bases, the J end by 0 bases, with 13 bases between. The CDR3 DNA reads as TGTGCCAGCAGCTTAGCCCAACGGGGGGCTAGCACAGATACGCAGTATTTT. This gives the protein CASSLAQRGASTDTQYF.

The chain joins TRBV15 to TRBJ2-5; D not resolved. CDR1 and CDR2 from the germline V gene are LNHNV and YYDKDF (reference sequence). The CDR3 has 14 residues. Trimming cost V 0 bases and J 6 bases, with 11 bases left between them. The CDR3 nucleotides are TGTGCCACCAGCAGAGATGTAGACAAAAAGACCCAGTACTTC. Amino acids: CATSRDVDKKTQYF.

V is TRBV2 and J is TRBJ2-1; 11 positions agree with TRBD2. V was clipped by 7 bases and J by 9 bases; unmatched bases: 5. CDR1 and CDR2 (germline): SNHLY, FYNNEI. This CDR3 contains 13 residues. In DNA form, the CDR3 reads TGTGCCAGCACCTTAGCGGGGGGGCTTGAGCAGTTCTTC. The encoded protein is CASTLAGGLEQFF.

The rearrangement links TRBV7-9 to TRBJ2-5; 8 bases match TRBD2. The CDR3 is made up of 14 amino acids. V shed 5 bases and J 4 bases; nucleotides not matched to a gene: 6. Germline CDR1 SEHNR, CDR2 FQNEAQ (reference sequence). This chain's CDR3 is CASSVRGGGETQYF. The CDR3 DNA is TGTGCCAGCAGCGTCCGGGGGGGCGGAGAGACCCAGTACTTC.

CDR3 in DNA: TGTGCCAGCAGCTTAGAATTGCGCCGGGAGCTGTTTTTT. This sequence encodes CASSLELRRELFF. This chain connects TRBV11-2 to TRBJ2-2; no firm D call. This CDR3 region has 13 residues. Trimming pared 0 bases from V and 9 bases from J, leaving 8 bases between. Germline V gene lookup returns CDR1 SGHAT and CDR2 FQNNGV.

The chain links TRBV10-3 to TRBJ2-2; 12 bases match TRBD2. The CDR3 spans 17 residues. The V and J ends lost 2 bases and 5 bases, in that order; junction bases with no gene match: 6. Germline CDR1 reads ENHRY; CDR2 reads SYGVKD. The CDR3 loop reads CAISEMLAGGRTGELFF. The CDR3, as DNA: TGTGCCATCAGTGAGATGCTAGCGGGGGGGCGGACCGGGGAGCTGTTTTTT.

About this clone: This sample also contains other DNA sequences that code for the same CDR3. This chain connects TRBV11-2 to TRBJ1-6, with D possibly matching TRBD1 (6 bases). Germline CDR1 reads SGHAT; CDR2 reads FQNNGV. Deletions cut 5 bases from V and 10 bases from J, with 15 bases between. This CDR3 region has 14 residues. This CDR3 is CASSEGGAASPLHF. The CDR3 DNA sequence: TGTGCCAGCAGCGAAGGGGGAGCGGCATCACCCCTCCACTTT.

V and J are TRBV2 and TRBJ1-5, with no clear D. Trimming pared 2 bases from V and 4 bases from J, leaving 12 bases between. Germline V gene lookup returns CDR1 SNHLY and CDR2 FYNNEI. The CDR3 is 15 amino acids. The CDR3 reads CASSEPSMDNQPQHF. CDR3 sequence (DNA): TGTGCCAGCAGTGAACCTAGTATGGATAATCAGCCCCAGCATTTT.

The chain employs TRBV29-1 and TRBJ1-6; D gene uncertain. Trimming took 5 bases from V and 2 from J, leaving 25 bases between them. The CDR3 is 19 residues long. CDR1 and CDR2 from the germline V gene are SQVTM and ANQGSEA. The CDR3 loop reads CSVYFFGELDFPYNSPLHF. The CDR3 DNA reads TGCAGCGTTTATTTTTTCGGGGAACTTGACTTTCCCTATAATTCACCCCTCCACTTT.

This clone was observed a handful of times. CDR3 sequence reads: CSVGTRATGELFF. The CDR3, as DNA: TGCAGCGTTGGGACGCGGGCAACCGGGGAGCTGTTTTTT. V gene TRBV29-1 combines with J gene TRBJ2-2; tentative D call: TRBD2 (5 bases). V lost 4 bases, J lost 5 bases, and 11 bases lay in between. The V gene's germline CDR1 is SQVTM and CDR2 ANQGSEA. There are 13 residues in the CDR3.

The chain recombines TRBV6-4 with TRBJ2-7, with 8 nucleotides matching TRBD1. The germline V gene has CDR1 MRHNA and CDR2 SNTAGT. J gave up 5 bases and V 6 bases, and 9 bases lay outside the gene matches. The CDR3 extends over 14 amino acids. CDR3 DNA sequence: TGTGCCAGCAGGATGACTCAGGGGGCCAACGAGCAGTACTTC. Protein: CASRMTQGANEQYF.

The chain joins TRBV7-3 to TRBJ2-3, with 15 bases aligning to TRBD2. Germline CDR1 SGHTA, CDR2 FQGTGA. This CDR3 has 18 amino acids. V lost 5 bases, J lost 3 bases, and 9 bases stayed unmatched. CDR3 in DNA: TGTGCCAGCAGCGATCATGGACTAGCGGGGGGGCTGACAGATACGCAGTATTTT. This translates into CASSDHGLAGGLTDTQYF.

This chain links TRBV28 with TRBJ1-1; the match to TRBD1 covers 7 bases. Germline CDR1 MDHEN, CDR2 SYDVKM. The ends lost 7 bases at V and 2 bases at J; junction bases unmatched: 10. This CDR3 has 15 amino acids. CDR3 DNA sequence: TGTGCCAGCAAGGGGGCGGACTGGGGAAACACTGAAGCTTTCTTT. Encoded protein: CASKGADWGNTEAFF. The complete variable domain, with remaining parts taken from reference TRBV28 and TRBJ1-1, reads DVKVTQSSRYLVKRTGEKVFLECVQDMDHENMFWYRQDPGLGLRLIYFSYDVKMKEKGDIPEGYSVSREKKERFSLILESASTNQTSMYLCASKGADWGNTEAFFGQGTRLTVV.

This clone was observed a few times. Other nucleotide sequences in the sample specify the same CDR3. The rearrangement uses TRBV7-9 and TRBJ1-5; D unresolved. The CDR3 extends over 16 amino acids. Germline CDR1 is SEHNR and CDR2 is FQNEAQ (reference sequence). V lost 5 bases to trimming and J lost 6 bases, with 20 bases between them. CDR3: CASSPGELRAGQPQHF. For the CDR3, the DNA is TGTGCCAGCAGCCCCGGAGAGCTGAGGGCGGGTCAGCCCCAGCATTTT.

The chain employs TRBV27 and TRBJ1-2, with 7 bases lining up with TRBD1. Germline loops: CDR1 MNHEY, CDR2 SMNVEV (reference sequence). This CDR3 has 12 amino acids. V lost 3 bases and J lost 10; bases outside the gene matches: 5. The CDR3 region is CASSFQGGLYTF. The DNA for the CDR3 is TGTGCCAGCAGTTTCCAGGGGGGCCTCTACACCTTC.

This chain connects TRBV7-2 to TRBJ2-5; 13 nucleotides align to TRBD2. This CDR3 has 15 amino acids. With V trimmed by 5 bases and J by 4 bases, 4 bases remained unmatched. Per germline, CDR1 SGHTA and CDR2 FQGNSA. The CDR3 nucleotides read TGTGCCAGCAGCACTACTAGCGGGGGGGCAGAGACCCAGTACTTC. This sequence encodes CASSTTSGGAETQYF.

V usage is TRBV7-2 and J usage is TRBJ2-7, with D perhaps TRBD2 (5 bases). This CDR3 contains 19 residues. The germline gives CDR1 SGHTA, CDR2 FQGNSA. The V end lost 8 bases, the J end lost 0 bases, and 29 bases lay between the germline ends. This chain's CDR3 is CASENENGVLELSSYEQYF. DNA of the CDR3: TGTGCCAGCGAAAACGAAAACGGGGTCTTAGAGCTAAGCTCCTACGAGCAGTACTTC.

The V gene is TRBV6-6, the J gene TRBJ2-1; D is uncertain. Looked up from germline, CDR1 is MNHNY and CDR2 is SVGAGI (reference sequence). This CDR3 is built from 15 residues. Trimming cost V 2 bases and J 0 bases, with 8 bases left between them. The CDR3 reads CASSYLWSSYNEQFF. For the CDR3, the DNA is TGTGCCAGCAGTTACCTTTGGAGCTCCTACAATGAGCAGTTCTTC.

V is TRBV5-5 and J is TRBJ2-3; TRBD1 aligns across 7 bases. Per germline, CDR1 SGHKS and CDR2 YYEKEE (reference sequence). V shed 5 bases, J shed 6 bases, and the junction held 6 bases outside the gene matches. CDR3 size: 13 residues. CDR3: CASRGGGRDTQYF. DNA for the CDR3: TGTGCCAGCAGAGGGGGCGGGCGTGATACGCAGTATTTT.

The chain employs TRBV27 and TRBJ1-2; possibly TRBD1 for D (5 bases). The V gene's germline CDR1 is MNHEY and CDR2 SMNVEV (reference sequence). V shed 4 bases and J shed 5 bases, with 17 bases lying between them. This CDR3 spans 15 amino acids. CDR3 sequence (DNA): TGTGCCAGCAGTTCCCTCCGGGGGGAGGGATATGGCTACACCTTC. Protein: CASSSLRGEGYGYTF.

J is TRBJ2-1 and V is TRBV2, with 14 bases aligning to TRBD2. V lost 7 bases to trimming and J lost 14 bases; unmatched junction nucleotides: 7. There are 13 residues in the CDR3. Germline CDR1 SNHLY, CDR2 FYNNEI. The CDR3 DNA reads as TGTGCCAGCAATGGACTAGCGGGGGGAGAGAAGTTCTTC. Encoded protein: CASNGLAGGEKFF.

The rearrangement joins TRBV27 to TRBJ2-3; weak D call: TRBD1 (6 bases). V was trimmed by 6 bases and J by 4 bases, leaving 20 bases between them. The CDR3 contains 16 residues. Germline V gene sequence: CDR1 MNHEY, CDR2 SMNVEV (reference sequence). The CDR3 is CASSWAAGELADTQYF. CDR3 DNA sequence: TGTGCCAGCAGCTGGGCCGCAGGGGAATTGGCAGATACGCAGTATTTT.

This clone showed up just once. This sequence joins TRBV4-2 and TRBJ2-5; D ambiguous. Trimming shortened V by 1 base and J by 1 base, and 4 bases separated the two germline ends. This CDR3 comprises 13 residues. The germline V gene encodes CDR1 LGHNA and CDR2 YNFKEQ. DNA for the CDR3: TGTGCCAGCAGCCAAGGGCTCCAAGAGACCCAGTACTTC. It yields the protein CASSQGLQETQYF.

V gene TRBV2 combines with J gene TRBJ2-3; D is ambiguous. Trimming cost V 4 bases and J 4 bases, with 21 bases left between them. The CDR3 has 17 amino acids. CDR1 is SNHLY, CDR2 FYNNEI, per germline. Here the CDR3 DNA reads TGTGCCAGCAGTGGAAGTCAGGTCGCTATTCGTGCAGATACGCAGTATTTT. It translates to CASSGSQVAIRADTQYF.